Listed below are T cell receptor beta chains from one sample, sequenced in a study of shared clonotypes between healthy human individuals. Using immunoSEQ multiplex PCR, the repertoire was profiled, and TCRdb retains in-frame clones only, with some absent. The sample contains over a million clones, about 80% of which appear only once. The sample was memory CD4+ T cells sorted from blood. The source is a man between 18 and 29 years old in good health. CDR3s include the opening cysteine and the closing phenylalanine or tryptophan. The order of the fields is D gene, J gene, clone size, V gene, CDR3 protein, CDR3 DNA. The D gene is left open where the match is weak. For some rows the clone size is stated as once, few or many, or as a class when expanded; others skip it.

TRBD1 | TRBJ1-2 | - | TRBV28 | CASTEGRGHGYTF | TGTGCCAGCACCGAGGGCAGGGGGCATGGCTACACCTTC
TRBD1 | TRBJ1-1 | - | TRBV11-3 | CASSSGQITEAFF | TGTGCCAGCAGCTCGGGACAGATCACTGAAGCTTTCTTT
- | TRBJ2-7 | - | TRBV5-4 | CASSPQLGYEQYF | TGTGCCAGCAGCCCCCAACTCGGGTACGAGCAGTACTTC
TRBD1 | TRBJ1-1 | - | TRBV6-5 | CASSRRDRNTEAFF | TGTGCCAGCAGTCGCCGGGACAGGAACACTGAAGCTTTCTTT
- | TRBJ1-2 | - | TRBV27 | CASSLRDRPYGYTF | TGTGCCAGCAGTTTACGAGACAGGCCCTATGGCTACACCTTC
- | TRBJ2-7 | - | TRBV5-4 | CASSLELERSEQYF | TGTGCCAGCAGCTTGGAACTAGAGCGTTCCGAGCAGTACTTC
TRBD1 | TRBJ2-3 | - | TRBV28 | CASSLGQGQDTQYF | TGTGCCAGCAGTTTAGGACAGGGTCAAGATACGCAGTATTTT
- | TRBJ2-1 | many | TRBV5-1 | CASSSLATGSSYNEQFF | TGCGCCAGCAGCTCATTAGCGACGGGGAGCTCCTACAATGAGCAGTTCTTC
- | TRBJ2-1 | - | TRBV5-1 | CASSRTDPPNEQFF | TGCGCCAGCAGCCGTACCGACCCCCCAAATGAGCAGTTCTTC
- | TRBJ1-2 | - | TRBV11-2 | CASSHTTGEWGYTF | TGTGCCAGCAGCCATACGACGGGGGAATGGGGCTACACCTTC
TRBD2 | TRBJ2-3 | - | TRBV5-1 | CASSSTGTSGYTNTQYF | TGCGCCAGCAGCTCAACCGGGACTAGCGGGTACACGAATACGCAGTATTTT
- | TRBJ1-4 | - | TRBV5-1 | CASSLSTGKTEKLFF | TGCGCCAGCAGCCTATCGACAGGCAAAACCGAAAAACTGTTTTTT
- | TRBJ1-5 | - | TRBV28 | CASSVGRTHQPQHF | TGTGCCAGCAGTGTCGGCAGGACGCATCAGCCCCAGCATTTT
TRBD2 | TRBJ2-7 | - | TRBV5-4 | CASSIGTSGDYEQYF | TGTGCCAGCAGCATTGGGACTAGCGGGGACTACGAGCAGTACTTC
TRBD1 | TRBJ2-7 | - | TRBV7-8 | CASSLETGTGKYEQYF | TGTGCCAGCAGCTTAGAGACCGGGACAGGGAAGTACGAGCAGTACTTC
TRBD1 | TRBJ1-2 | few | TRBV6-1 | CASEGQGRIHGYTF | TGTGCTTCTGAGGGACAGGGGCGTATCCATGGCTACACCTTC